This T cell receptor beta chain was captured by sequencing in a study of T cells in Graves' hyperthyroidism and ophthalmopathy. The CDR3 totals 14 residues. Germline CDR1 is SGHRS and CDR2 is YFSETQ. Trimming removed 7 bases from V and 0 bases from J, with 14 bases in between. Absent ophthalmopathy progression within 18 months defined stable Graves' hyperthyroidism. Patients were excluded because of uncontrolled infection, other autoimmune disease, pregnancy or lactation. Thyroid ultrasound and orbital computed tomography, with clinical symptoms and serum thyroxine and TRAb, informed diagnoses. This clonotype was recorded at least ten times. RNA transcripts served as the template for amplifying TCR beta CDR3 regions. Researchers ran a first-round RT-PCR on the TCR CDR3 using the HTBI primer set. In TCRdb, the multiplex PCR reads were re-called with MiXCR into one record per CDR3 protein. This repertoire shows about 540,000 distinct CDR3 sequences, under 60% found once; its top ten account for around 7.7%.

The genes are TRBV5-1 and TRBJ2-7; TRBD2 might be the D (5 bases). Sequenced input: peripheral blood or thyroid tissue (not recorded which). This receptor was identified in a woman younger than 30 with Graves' hyperthyroidism. In DNA, the CDR3 is TGCGCCAGCTGGGAGCCAGGTAGCTCCTACGAGCAGTACTTC. Translating gives CASWEPGSSYEQYF. The whole variable domain, remainder taken from reference TRBV5-1 and TRBJ2-7, is KAGVTQTPRYLIKTRGQQVTLSCSPISGHRSVSWYQQTPGQGLQFLFEYFSETQRNKGNFPGRFSGRQFSNSRSEMNVSTLELGDSALYLCASWEPGSSYEQYFGPGTRLTVT.